This TCR beta chain was recorded in a study of radiation and T cells in renal cell carcinoma. At the level of the study: Nephrectomy followed 15 Gy stereotactic body radiation by 4 weeks.

This clone came up a few times. Its target is unknown. Looked up from germline, CDR1 is SEHNR and CDR2 is FQNEAQ (reference sequence). Losses at the gene ends were 3 bases for V and 5 bases for J; bases not matched to a gene: 5. CDR3 length equals 14 residues. Some clones are missing from TCRdb's copy, which holds only in-frame ones; the method was immunoSEQ multiplex PCR. The data contain 100,000 or so clones, roughly 90% of them seen just once; the ten biggest clones take up 6% to 9%. Time point indicated: baseline pretreatment blood. As for treatment: 15 Gy SBRT to primary tumor, nephrectomy 4 weeks later. Blood was sampled at baseline, 2 weeks and 4 weeks after SBRT. This renal cell carcinoma was of the clear cell type. Study-level points and caveats: No pretreatment tumor biopsies were available for baseline clonotypes.

Sequencing was performed on blood, taken from a patient whose treatment included radiotherapy and nephrectomy. J is TRBJ1-1 and V is TRBV7-9; 8 nucleotides align to TRBD1. The TCR sequence derives from a man aged 50-60 years with renal cell carcinoma. The CDR3, as DNA: TGTGCCAGCAGCTTTCAGGGGGCTAAGACTGAAGCTTTCTTT. It codes for CASSFQGAKTEAFF.